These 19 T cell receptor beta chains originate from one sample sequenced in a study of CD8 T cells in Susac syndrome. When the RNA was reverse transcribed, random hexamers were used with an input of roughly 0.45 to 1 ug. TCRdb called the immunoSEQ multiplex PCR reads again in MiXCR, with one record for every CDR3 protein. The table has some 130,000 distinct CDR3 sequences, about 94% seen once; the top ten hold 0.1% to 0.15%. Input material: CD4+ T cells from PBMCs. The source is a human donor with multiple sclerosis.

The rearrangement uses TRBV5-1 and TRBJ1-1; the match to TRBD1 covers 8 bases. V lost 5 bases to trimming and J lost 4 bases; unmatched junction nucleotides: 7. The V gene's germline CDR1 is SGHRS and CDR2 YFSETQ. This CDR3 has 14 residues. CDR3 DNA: TGCGCCAGCAGTAAGGACAGGGCGAGCACTGAAGCTTTCTTT. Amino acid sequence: CASSKDRASTEAFF.

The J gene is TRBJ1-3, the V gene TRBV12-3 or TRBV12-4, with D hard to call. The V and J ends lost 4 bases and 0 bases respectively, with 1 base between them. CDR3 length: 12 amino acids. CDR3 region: CASSYSGNTIYF. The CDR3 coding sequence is TGTGCCAGCAGTTACTCTGGAAACACCATATATTTT.

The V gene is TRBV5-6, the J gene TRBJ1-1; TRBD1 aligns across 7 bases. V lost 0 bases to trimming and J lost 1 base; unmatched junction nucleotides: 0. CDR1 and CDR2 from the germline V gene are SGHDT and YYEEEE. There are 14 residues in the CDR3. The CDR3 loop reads CASSLGDRNTEAFF. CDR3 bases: TGTGCCAGCAGCTTGGGGGACAGGAACACTGAAGCTTTCTTT.

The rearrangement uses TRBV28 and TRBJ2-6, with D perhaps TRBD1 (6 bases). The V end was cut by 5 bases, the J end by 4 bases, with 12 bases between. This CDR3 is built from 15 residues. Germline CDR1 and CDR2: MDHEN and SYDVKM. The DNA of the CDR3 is TGTGCCAGCAGTACAGGGCTAAGCGGGGCCAACGTCCTGACTTTC. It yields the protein CASSTGLSGANVLTF.

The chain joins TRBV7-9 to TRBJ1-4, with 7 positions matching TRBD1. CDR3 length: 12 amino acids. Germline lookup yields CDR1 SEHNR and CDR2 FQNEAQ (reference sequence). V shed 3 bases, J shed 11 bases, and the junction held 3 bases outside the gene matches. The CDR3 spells CASSLTGYKLFF. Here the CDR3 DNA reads TGTGCCAGCAGCTTGACAGGGTATAAACTGTTTTTT.

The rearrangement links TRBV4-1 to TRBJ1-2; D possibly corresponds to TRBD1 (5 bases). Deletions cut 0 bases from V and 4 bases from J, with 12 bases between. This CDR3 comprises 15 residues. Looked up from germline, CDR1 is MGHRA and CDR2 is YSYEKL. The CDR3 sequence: CASSQEGRGFYGYTF. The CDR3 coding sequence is TGCGCCAGCAGCCAAGAAGGGAGGGGTTTCTATGGCTACACCTTC.

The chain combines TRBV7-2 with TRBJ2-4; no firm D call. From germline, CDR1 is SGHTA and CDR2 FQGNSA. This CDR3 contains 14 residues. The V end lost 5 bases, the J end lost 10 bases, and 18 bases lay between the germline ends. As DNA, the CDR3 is TGTGCCAGCAGCCCCGGGCCTTTGAAGCCTATTCAGTACTTC. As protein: CASSPGPLKPIQYF. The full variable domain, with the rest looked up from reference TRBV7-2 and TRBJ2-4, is GAGVSQSPSNKVTEKGKDVELRCDPISGHTALYWYRQSLGQGLEFLIYFQGNSAPDKSGLPSDRFSAERTGGSVSTLTIQRTQQEDSAVYLCASSPGPLKPIQYFGAGTRLSVL.

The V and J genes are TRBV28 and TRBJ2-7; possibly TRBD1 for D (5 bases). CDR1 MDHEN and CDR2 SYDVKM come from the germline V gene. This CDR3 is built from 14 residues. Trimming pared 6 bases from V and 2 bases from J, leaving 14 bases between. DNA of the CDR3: TGTGCCAGCAGGAAGGACAACCTGGCCTACGAGCAGTACTTC. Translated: CASRKDNLAYEQYF.

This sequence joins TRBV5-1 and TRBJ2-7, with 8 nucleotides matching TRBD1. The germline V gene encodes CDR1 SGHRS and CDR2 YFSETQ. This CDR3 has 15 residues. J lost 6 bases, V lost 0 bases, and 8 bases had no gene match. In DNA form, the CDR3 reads TGCGCCAGCAGCTTGGAAGGGACAGGCTTACTCGAGCAGTACTTC. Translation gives CASSLEGTGLLEQYF. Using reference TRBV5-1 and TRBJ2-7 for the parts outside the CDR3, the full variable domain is KAGVTQTPRYLIKTRGQQVTLSCSPISGHRSVSWYQQTPGQGLQFLFEYFSETQRNKGNFPGRFSGRQFSNSRSEMNVSTLELGDSALYLCASSLEGTGLLEQYFGPGTRLTVT.

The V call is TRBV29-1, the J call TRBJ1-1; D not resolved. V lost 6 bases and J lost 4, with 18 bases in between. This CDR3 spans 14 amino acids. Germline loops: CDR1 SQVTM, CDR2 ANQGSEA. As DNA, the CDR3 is TGCAGCGTCCACCCCCCGGCAGGCGGCACTGAAGCTTTCTTT. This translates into CSVHPPAGGTEAFF.

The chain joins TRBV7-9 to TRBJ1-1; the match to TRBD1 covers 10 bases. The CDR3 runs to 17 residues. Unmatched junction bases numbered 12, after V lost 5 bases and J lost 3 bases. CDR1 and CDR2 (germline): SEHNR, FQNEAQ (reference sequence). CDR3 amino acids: CASSQGTGVRDDTEAFF. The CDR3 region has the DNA TGTGCCAGCAGCCAGGGGACAGGGGTCAGGGATGACACTGAAGCTTTCTTT.

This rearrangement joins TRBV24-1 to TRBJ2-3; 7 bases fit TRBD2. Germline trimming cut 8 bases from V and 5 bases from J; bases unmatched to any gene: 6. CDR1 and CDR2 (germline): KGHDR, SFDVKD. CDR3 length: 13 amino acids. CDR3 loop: CATTRGEGDTQYF. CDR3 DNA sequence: TGTGCCACCACTAGAGGGGAGGGAGATACGCAGTATTTT.

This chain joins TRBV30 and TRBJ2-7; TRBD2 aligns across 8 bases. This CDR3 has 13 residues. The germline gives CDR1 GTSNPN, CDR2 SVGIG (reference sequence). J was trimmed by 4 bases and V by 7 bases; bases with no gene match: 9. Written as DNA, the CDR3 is TGTGCCTCGGACAGCGGGAGAGGATACGAGCAGTACTTC. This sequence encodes CASDSGRGYEQYF.

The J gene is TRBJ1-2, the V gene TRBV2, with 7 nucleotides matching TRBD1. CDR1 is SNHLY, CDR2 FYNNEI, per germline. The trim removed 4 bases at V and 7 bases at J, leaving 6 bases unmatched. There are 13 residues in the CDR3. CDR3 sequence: CASSADRVGGYTF. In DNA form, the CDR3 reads TGTGCCAGCAGTGCCGACAGGGTGGGTGGCTACACCTTC.

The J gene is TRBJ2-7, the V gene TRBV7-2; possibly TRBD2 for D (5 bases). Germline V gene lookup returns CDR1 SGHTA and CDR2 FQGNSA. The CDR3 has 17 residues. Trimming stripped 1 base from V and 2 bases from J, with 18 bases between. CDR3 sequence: CASSLVTSGILAYEQYF. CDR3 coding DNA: TGTGCCAGCAGCTTAGTGACCTCCGGGATACTAGCCTACGAGCAGTACTTC.

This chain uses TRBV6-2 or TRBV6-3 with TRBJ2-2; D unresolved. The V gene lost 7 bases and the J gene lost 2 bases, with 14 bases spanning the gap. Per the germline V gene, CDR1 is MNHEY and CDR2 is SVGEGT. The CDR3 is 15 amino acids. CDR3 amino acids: CASTQPPLNTGELFF. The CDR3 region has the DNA TGTGCCAGCACCCAACCCCCTTTAAACACCGGGGAGCTGTTTTTT.

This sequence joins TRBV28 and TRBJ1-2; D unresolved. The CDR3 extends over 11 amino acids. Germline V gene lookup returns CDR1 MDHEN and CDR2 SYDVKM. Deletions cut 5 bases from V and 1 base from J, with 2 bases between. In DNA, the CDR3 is TGTGCCAGCAGTGTTAACTATGGCTACACCTTC. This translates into CASSVNYGYTF.

The CDR3: CSARPGQGKGEQYF. In nucleotides, the CDR3 is TGCAGTGCTAGGCCGGGACAGGGAAAGGGCGAGCAGTACTTC. The chain combines TRBV20-1 with TRBJ2-7; TRBD1 matches at 9 bases. The germline CDR1 and CDR2 sequences are DFQATT and SNEGSKA (reference sequence). The CDR3 has 14 residues. Losses at the gene ends were 3 bases for V and 6 bases for J; bases not matched to a gene: 9.

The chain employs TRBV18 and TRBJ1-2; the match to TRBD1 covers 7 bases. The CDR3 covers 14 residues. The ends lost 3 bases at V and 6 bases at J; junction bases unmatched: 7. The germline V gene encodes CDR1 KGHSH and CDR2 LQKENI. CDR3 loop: CASSPLDRANGYTF. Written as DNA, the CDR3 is TGTGCCAGCTCACCGCTAGACAGGGCCAATGGCTACACCTTC.